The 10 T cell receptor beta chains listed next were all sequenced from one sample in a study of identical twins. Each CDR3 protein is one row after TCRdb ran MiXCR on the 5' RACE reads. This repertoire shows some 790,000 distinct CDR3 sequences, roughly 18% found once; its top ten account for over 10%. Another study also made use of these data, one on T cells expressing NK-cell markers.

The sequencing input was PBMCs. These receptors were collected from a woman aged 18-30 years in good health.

The CDR3 DNA reads TGTGCCAGCAGTTCCGAAAGGACTAGGGTATACGAGCAGTACTTC. Encoded protein: CASSSERTRVYEQYF. The chain recombines TRBV6-2 or TRBV6-3 with TRBJ2-7; 7 nucleotides match TRBD2. This CDR3 spans 15 amino acids. The V gene's germline CDR1 is MNHEY and CDR2 SVGEGT. J was trimmed by 4 bases and V by 4 bases; bases with no gene match: 10.

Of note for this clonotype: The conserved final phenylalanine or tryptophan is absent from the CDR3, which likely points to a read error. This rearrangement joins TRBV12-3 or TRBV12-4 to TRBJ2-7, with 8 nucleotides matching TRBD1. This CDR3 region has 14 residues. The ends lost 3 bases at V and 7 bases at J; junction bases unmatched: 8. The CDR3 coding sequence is TGTGCCAGCAGTTTGACAGGGGCCTCGGGAGAGCAGTACCTC. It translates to CASSLTGASGEQYL.

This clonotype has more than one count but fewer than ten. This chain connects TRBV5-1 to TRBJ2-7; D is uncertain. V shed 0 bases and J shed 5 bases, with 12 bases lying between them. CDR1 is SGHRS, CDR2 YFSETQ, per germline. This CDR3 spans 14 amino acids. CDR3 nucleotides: TGCGCCAGCAGCTTGGGGGCCTCCAGGAACGAGCAGTACTTC. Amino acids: CASSLGASRNEQYF.

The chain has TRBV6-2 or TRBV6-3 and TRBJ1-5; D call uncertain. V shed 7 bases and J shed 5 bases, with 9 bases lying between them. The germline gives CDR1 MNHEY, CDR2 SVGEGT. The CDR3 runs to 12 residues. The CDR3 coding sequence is TGTGCCAGCATGGGAAGGGATCAGCCCCAGCATTTT. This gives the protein CASMGRDQPQHF.

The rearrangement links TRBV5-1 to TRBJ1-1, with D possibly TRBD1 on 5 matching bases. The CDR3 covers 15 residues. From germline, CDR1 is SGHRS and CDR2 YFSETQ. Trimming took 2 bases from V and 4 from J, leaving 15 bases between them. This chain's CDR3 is CASSLLGAGSTEAFF. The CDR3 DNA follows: TGCGCCAGCAGCTTATTAGGGGCGGGGAGCACTGAAGCTTTCTTT.

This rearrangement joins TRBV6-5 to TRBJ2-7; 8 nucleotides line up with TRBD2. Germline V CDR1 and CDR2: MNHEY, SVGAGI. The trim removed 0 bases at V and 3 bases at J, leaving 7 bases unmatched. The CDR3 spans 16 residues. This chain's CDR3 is CASSYSSAGGNYEQYF. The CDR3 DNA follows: TGTGCCAGCAGTTACTCGTCGGCGGGGGGAAACTACGAGCAGTACTTC.

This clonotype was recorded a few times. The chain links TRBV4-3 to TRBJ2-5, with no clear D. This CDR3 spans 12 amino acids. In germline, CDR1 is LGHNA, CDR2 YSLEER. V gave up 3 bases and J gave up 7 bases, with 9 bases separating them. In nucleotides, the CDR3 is TGCGCCAGCAGCCAGTTCTCGGGGACCCAGTACTTC. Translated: CASSQFSGTQYF.

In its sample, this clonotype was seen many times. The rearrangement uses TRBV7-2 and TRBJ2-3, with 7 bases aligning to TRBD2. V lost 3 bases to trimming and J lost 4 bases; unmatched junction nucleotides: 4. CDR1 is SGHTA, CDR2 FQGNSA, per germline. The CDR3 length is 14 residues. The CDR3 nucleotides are TGTGCCAGCAGCTTGGGAGGGCCCCCAGATACGCAGTATTTT. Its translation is CASSLGGPPDTQYF.

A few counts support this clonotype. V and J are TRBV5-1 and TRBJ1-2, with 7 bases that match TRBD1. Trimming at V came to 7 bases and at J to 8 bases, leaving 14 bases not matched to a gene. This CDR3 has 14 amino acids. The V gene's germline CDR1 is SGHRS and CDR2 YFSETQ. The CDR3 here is CASGPRQGLHGYTF. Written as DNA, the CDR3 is TGCGCCAGCGGCCCAAGACAGGGACTGCACGGCTACACCTTC.

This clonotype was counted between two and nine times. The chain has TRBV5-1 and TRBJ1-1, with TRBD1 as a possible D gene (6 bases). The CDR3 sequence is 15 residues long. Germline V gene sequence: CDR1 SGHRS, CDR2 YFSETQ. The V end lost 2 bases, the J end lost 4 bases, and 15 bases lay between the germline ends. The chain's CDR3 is CASSLRQVMGTEAFF. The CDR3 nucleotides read TGCGCCAGCAGCTTAAGACAGGTGATGGGCACTGAAGCTTTCTTT.